The clone carrying this T cell receptor beta chain showed up many times. The data originate from a study of T cells in Graves' hyperthyroidism and ophthalmopathy. Amplification targeted TCR beta CDR3 regions from RNA transcripts. The TCR CDR3 first-round RT-PCR relied on the HTBI primer set. One entry per CDR3 protein, called by TCRdb with MiXCR from the multiplex PCR reads. The sample has around 520,000 distinct CDR3 sequences; roughly a quarter are singletons. Investigators excluded patients with uncontrolled infection, other autoimmune disease, pregnancy or lactation. This CDR3 spans 14 amino acids. Germline V gene sequence: CDR1 SGHVS, CDR2 FQNEAQ. Between the trimmed V and J ends, which lost 3 bases and 3 bases, there was a span of 12 bases.

The clonotype comes from a woman in her thirties with Graves' ophthalmopathy. The chain recombines TRBV7-8 with TRBJ2-7, with D maybe TRBD2 (6 bases). What was sequenced was blood. The CDR3 loop reads CASSFRDGGYEQYF. The CDR3 DNA reads TGTGCCAGCAGCTTCCGGGACGGGGGCTACGAGCAGTACTTC.